This T cell receptor beta chain was sequenced during a study of cytomegalovirus exposure and HLA in healthy donors (dated 2017 in TCRdb). Context from the whole study: According to an earlier analysis of 450 to 650 of the donors, roughly 180 million T cells yielded 117 million unique TCR beta sequences and more than 250 Gb of sequence data. Using immunosequencing, the study profiled T cell repertoires from about 620 subjects and related those repertoires to cytomegalovirus serostatus. In addition to the first cohort of around 670 subjects, a separate validation cohort of 120 different subjects was used. Rather than using new phenotypic data, the later analysis identified candidate immune exposures from TCR beta sequences and from how often those sequences occurred across donors. An early release covering about 600 HLA-typed donors comprised about 310 gigabases of sequencing data and around 80 million unique TCR sequences. Among roughly 400 genotyped donors of the cohort, an average of around 240,000 unique TCR beta nucleotide sequences was sequenced per donor, of which about 18% were non-productive. The number of donors typed differed by locus, with roughly 620-640 for A, B, C, DRB1 and DQB1, around 520 for DQA1, 600 to 610 for DPA1, and 450 to 480 for DPB1. To decide whether each TCR beta V gene segment behaved as functional or pseudogenic, an earlier analysis of some 600 of the donors relied on high-throughput TCR beta sequencing. HLA typing included class I and class II loci at four-digit resolution. Roughly 5 DR-DQ haplotypes were treated as single units for association and clustering because of strong linkage in the cohort. The genetic ancestry cluster associated with self-reported Caucasian donors included around four fifths of the 398 genotyped donors. A later genetic analysis used genome-wide SNP genotypes for about 65% of the roughly 670 donors, treating that subset as a discovery cohort. Donor age, sex, ethnicity and CMV serostatus were compiled alongside the repertoire data. Every discovery cohort repertoire had been produced on one sequencing platform. In a later analysis, previously published TCR beta repertoires from 666 donors were re-analyzed and high-resolution HLA genotyping was added so that TCR occurrence patterns could be studied. The aim of the study was to test whether cataloging public T cell receptors could identify signatures of past pathogen exposure. The study combined high-throughput TCR immunosequencing, statistical association of individual TCRs with disease status, and machine learning to predict cytomegalovirus infection status.

Receptor libraries were prepared by the immunoSEQ multiplex PCR assay. For the multiplex PCR, a mixture combining 60 forward primers for TCR Vbeta segments and 13 reverse primers for TCR Jbeta segments was used. A multiplex PCR assay on genomic DNA amplified the CDR3 region of rearranged TCR beta genes. The Illumina HiSeq System was used to sequence the amplified TCR beta libraries as 87-base-pair reads. The authors' analysis ran thus. A later analysis tallied 70 million to 100 million unique TCR beta chains across the 550 to 850 repertoires, and about 10 million of those chains were shared by two or more donors. Raw reads were error-corrected and collapsed into unique sequences by a nearest-neighbor algorithm in which closely related sequences were merged to remove PCR and sequencing errors. CDR3 sequences were aligned to IMGT reference sequences to assign V, D and J gene segments. For a sequence to be retained, a match of at least six nucleotides was required to both a V gene segment and a J gene segment. Rearrangements were called productive when the CDR3 lacked stop codons and stayed in frame with V and J; all others were non-productive. CDR3 was defined by IMGT convention, running from the second conserved V-encoded cysteine to the conserved J-encoded phenylalanine. The earlier analysis of about 620 of the donors excluded sequences that lacked an unambiguous match to a single V gene segment. An earlier analysis of over 450 of the donors classified V segments as functional when productive rearrangements were above 56.7% and as segregating when the standard deviation between donors was above 5%. To diagnose cytomegalovirus status from the catalog of TCR beta chain sequences, a statistical classification framework was built. V and J gene assignment, in a later analysis, came from comparing TCR nucleotide sequences with IMGT/GENE-DB human TR gene sequences. In a later analysis, CDR3 sequences and most-parsimonious VDJ recombination scenarios were assigned using the TCRdist pipeline. A later analysis defined each TCR beta chain by its CDR3 amino acid sequence plus V-gene family, and excluded reads lacking a unique V-gene family. To address suspected cross-contamination and a sequencing artifact, a later analysis removed under 600 highly shared, low-generation-probability nucleotide sequences. A later analysis calculated a clonal expansion index for each public chain from normalized within-repertoire ranks of inferred template counts. In a later analysis, generation probabilities were computed using a VDJ recombination model fitted to out-of-frame rearrangements, and the results were checked against IGoR. In a later analysis, hypergeometric tests were used to score TCR-TCR, TCR-HLA and TCR-CMV co-occurrence, with a repertoire-size bias correction applied to TCR pairs. In a later analysis, false discovery rates were estimated by permuting HLA or CMV assignments 20 times. In a later analysis, co-occurring TCRs were grouped using DBSCAN, with TCRdist sequence similarity added in when clustering inside HLA-allele-positive subsets. Repertoires with fewer than 30,000 or more than 120,000 public chains, plus five repertoires with anomalous nucleotide sharing, were excluded from co-occurrence clustering. Held by TCRdb, this immuneACCESS table contains in-frame sequences only and omits some clones. Under half of the omission traces to an unresolved V gene where checked; the cause of the rest is unknown. V, J and clone size derive from that table, while D and trimming were established from the DNA sequence. The sample table lists about 120,000 clones, over 60% of them with a count of one. Clones ranked in the top ten supply 4.5% to 6% of the sample.

In total, over 600 healthy bone marrow donors made up the cohort. At the time of sampling, every cohort member was nominally healthy, though immune exposures that went unrecorded were likely present. The donor was CMV seropositive and was included in the group of 250 to 350 seropositive cohort members. A peripheral blood sample was provided by each donor, and peripheral blood mononuclear cells were used for TCR beta sequencing. Genomic DNA was extracted from the blood cell samples with the Qiagen DNeasy Blood Extraction Kit. Details on this clone: This clone's antigen is unknown. Per-base qualities were not stored, and no clone one base away is much larger.

The CDR3 goes from the cysteine to the phenylalanine over 14 residues. Only the CDR3 DNA is retained, 42 bases long and in frame from the first base. At the junction V is shortened by 7 bases and J by 7 bases, with 17 bases in between. CDR1 and CDR2 are read off the germline V gene as LGHNT and FRNRAP. The research as a whole found: In a later analysis, TCR association rates were found to vary across HLA loci, with the most associated TCRs seen for DRB1 alleles and the fewest for HLA-C alleles. HLA typing was unavailable for some donors at each locus, so association tests used only the typed subset. In a later analysis, most CMV-associated TCR beta chains were found to appear HLA-restricted, with HLA associations seemingly driven largely by CMV exposure. The only immune exposure information available for the cohort was CMV serostatus. Broadly in line with IMGT annotations, most TCR beta V segments showed up in productive rearrangements about 90% or about 30% of the time in an earlier analysis of about 500 of the donors. The classifier was reported to diagnose cytomegalovirus status with high specificity and sensitivity in both the original and validation cohorts. In vitro tests confirmed that a few of the cytomegalovirus-associated TCR beta chains recognize cytomegalovirus antigens. Most TCR sequences were observed very rarely across donors, whereas some public TCRs were present in many individuals. When HLA alleles, especially DR and DQ, strongly co-occurred, TCR associations were difficult to assign to individual alleles. A further reported finding was that TCR beta sequences accurately predicted the HLA-A and HLA-B alleles for most subjects in the first cohort. Compared with the 666-donor mean, donors in an Asian-associated ancestry cluster had fewer N-insertions in productive TCRs, according to a later genetic analysis. In a later analysis, several top co-occurrence clusters were reported to appear linked to parvovirus B19, influenza, CMV and Epstein-Barr virus. The presence/absence analyses assumed that sequencing depth was roughly uniform across donors, and that assumption may not be true. Linkage disequilibrium might explain the correlated functional status among segregating V segments, but an unknown experimental factor could not be excluded. Because counts were too low, more than 15 rarely observed V segments, including chromosome 9 orphons, were excluded from the earlier analysis of under 650 of the donors. Some IMGT-functional V segments, including TRBV6-2 and TRBV6-3, could not be distinguished by the 87-base-pair reads and were therefore excluded. A group of highly shared sequence variants was considered likely to be a technical artifact of the sequencing pipeline. The cohort was sequenced for TCR beta chains only, and without alpha or paired-chain data the features that could be detected were limited. It was suggested by the authors that the approach could potentially be generalized to other disease states and immunological phenotypes. A later analysis found that HLA-associated TCR beta chains were more clonally expanded and had lower generation probabilities than equally common non-associated chains. Specific HLA alleles were associated with 15,000 to 20,000 TCR beta sequences at a false discovery rate of 0.05 in a later analysis. A later genetic analysis associated a missense DCLRE1C variant with V-gene and J-gene trimming of TCR beta chains, and an independent cohort replicated the association. The study gave a list of 150 to 200 TCR beta chains associated with cytomegalovirus.

The source of this sequence is a man aged 18 to 35 in good health and CMV-seropositive. Sequenced material: PBMCs. The chain employs TRBV12-5 and TRBJ1-5, with a weak D call of TRBD1 (5 bases match). This receptor carries the CDR3 CASAGGGADQPQHF. Here is the DNA: TGTGCTAGTGCAGGCGGGGGAGCGGACCAGCCCCAGCATTTT. The entire variable domain, with the stretches around the CDR3 drawn from the reference TRBV12-5 and TRBJ1-5 proteins, is DARVTQTPRHKVTEMGQEVTMRCQPILGHNTVFWYRQTMMQGLELLAYFRNRAPLDDSGMPKDRFSAEMPDATLATLKIQPSEPRDSAVYFCASAGGGADQPQHFGDGTRLSIL.